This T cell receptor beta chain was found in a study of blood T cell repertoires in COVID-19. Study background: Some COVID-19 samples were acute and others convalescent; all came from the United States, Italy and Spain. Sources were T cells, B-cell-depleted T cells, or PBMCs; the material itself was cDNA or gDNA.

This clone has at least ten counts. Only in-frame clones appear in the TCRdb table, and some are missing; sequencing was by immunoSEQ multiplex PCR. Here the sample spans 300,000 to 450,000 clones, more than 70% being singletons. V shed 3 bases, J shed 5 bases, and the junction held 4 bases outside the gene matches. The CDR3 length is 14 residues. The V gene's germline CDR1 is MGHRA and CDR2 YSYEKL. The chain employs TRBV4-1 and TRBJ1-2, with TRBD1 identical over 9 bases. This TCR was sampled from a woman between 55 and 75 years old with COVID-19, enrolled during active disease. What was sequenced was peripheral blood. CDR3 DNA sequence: TGCGCCAGCAGCCATTTGACAGGGGGTTATGGCTACACCTTC. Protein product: CASSHLTGGYGYTF.